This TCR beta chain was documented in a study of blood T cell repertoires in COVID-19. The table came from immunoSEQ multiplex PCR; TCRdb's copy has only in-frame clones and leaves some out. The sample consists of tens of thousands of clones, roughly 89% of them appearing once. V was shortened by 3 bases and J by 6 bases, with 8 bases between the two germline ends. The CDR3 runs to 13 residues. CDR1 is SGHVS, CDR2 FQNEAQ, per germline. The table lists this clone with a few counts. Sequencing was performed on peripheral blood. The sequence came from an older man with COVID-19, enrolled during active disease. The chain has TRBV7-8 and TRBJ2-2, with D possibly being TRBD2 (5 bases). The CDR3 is CASSFGVAGELFF. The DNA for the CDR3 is TGTGCCAGCAGCTTCGGGGTAGCCGGGGAGCTGTTTTTT. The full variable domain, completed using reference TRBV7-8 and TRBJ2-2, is GAGVSQSPRYKVAKRGQDVALRCDPISGHVSLFWYQQALGQGPEFLTYFQNEAQLDKSGLPSDRFFAERPEGSVSTLKIQRTQQEDSAVYLCASSFGVAGELFFGEGSRLTVL.